What follows are 14 T cell receptor beta chains derived from one specimen sequenced in a study of T-cell memory formation after mild COVID-19. TCRdb independently ran MiXCR on the 5' RACE reads; one entry per CDR3 protein. The sample shows approximately 560,000 distinct CDR3 sequences, 15% to 20% of them seen only once. The sample comprised PBMCs or a T cell subset sorted from them (not recorded which). These receptors all come from an adult woman who had mild COVID-19 (a few samples of this study predate the infection). Cell type and time point are not known.

This clonotype was counted a few times. CDR3 DNA: TGTGCCCATAAGGGGGGTAATTCACCCCTCCACTTT. Translation: CAHKGGNSPLHF. The gene calls are TRBV6-2 or TRBV6-3 and TRBJ1-6; weak D call: TRBD1 (6 bases). The CDR3 covers 12 residues. Trimming cost V 11 bases and J 6 bases, with 11 bases left between them. Per the germline V gene, CDR1 is MNHEY and CDR2 is SVGEGT.

The chain uses TRBV30 and TRBJ1-1; D might be TRBD1 (5 bases). The germline V and J ends were trimmed by 3 bases and 5 bases, with 7 bases remaining between them. CDR3 length: 11 amino acids. Looked up from germline, CDR1 is GTSNPN and CDR2 is SVGIG (reference sequence). CDR3 amino acids: CAWRQGTEAFF. CDR3 DNA: TGTGCCTGGAGGCAGGGTACTGAAGCTTTCTTT. Supplemented by reference TRBV30 and TRBJ1-1, the full variable domain reads SQTIHQWPATLVQPVGSPLSLECTVEGTSNPNLYWYRQAAGRGLQLLFYSVGIGQISSEVPQNLSASRPQDRQFILSSKKLLLSDSGFYLCAWRQGTEAFFGQGTRLTVV.

This clonotype is judged large (0.1 to 1%). Written as DNA, the CDR3 is TGTGCCAGCAGTGAAACTGCAGAAGGGGACTATGGCTACACCTTC. Residues: CASSETAEGDYGYTF. This chain joins TRBV25-1 and TRBJ1-2, with a tentative D call TRBD1 (5 bases). The CDR3 has 15 residues. CDR1 is MGHDK and CDR2 is SYGVNS in the germline V gene. V shed 2 bases and J shed 3 bases, with 13 bases lying between them.

The chain carries TRBV15 and TRBJ1-5; 9 positions match TRBD1. CDR3 length equals 16 residues. Germline V gene sequence: CDR1 LNHNV, CDR2 YYDKDF (reference sequence). J lost 4 bases, V lost 0 bases, and 4 bases had no gene match. CDR3 bases: TGTGCCACCAGCAGAGAGGACAGGGGCGGAAATCAGCCCCAGCATTTT. This encodes CATSREDRGGNQPQHF.

The genes are TRBV7-9 and TRBJ2-5; D not resolved. This CDR3 is 15 amino acids long. Germline assignment: CDR1 SEHNR and CDR2 FQNEAQ (reference sequence). The V end lost 4 bases, the J end lost 0 bases, and 12 bases lay between the germline ends. CDR3 in amino acids: CASSSADAYQETQYF. DNA of the CDR3: TGTGCCAGCAGCTCCGCGGATGCGTACCAAGAGACCCAGTACTTC. Full variable domain (rest looked up from reference TRBV7-9 and TRBJ2-5): DTGVSQNPRHKITKRGQNVTFRCDPISEHNRLYWYRQTLGQGPEFLTYFQNEAQLEKSRLLSDRFSAERPKGSFSTLEIQRTEQGDSAMYLCASSSADAYQETQYFGPGTRLLVL.

This clonotype came up a few times. This sequence joins TRBV29-1 and TRBJ2-1; 12 bases are shared with TRBD2. The CDR3 loop spans 13 amino acids. In germline, CDR1 is SQVTM, CDR2 ANQGSEA. V dropped 6 bases and J dropped 9; count of bases not matched to a gene: 6. CDR3 sequence: CSVRGLAGIEQFF. For the CDR3, the DNA is TGCAGCGTCCGTGGACTAGCGGGGATTGAGCAGTTCTTC.

The chain carries TRBV29-1 and TRBJ2-7, with D unclear. In germline, CDR1 is SQVTM, CDR2 ANQGSEA. Trimming cost V 4 bases and J 3 bases, with 13 bases left between them. There are 13 residues in the CDR3. The CDR3 spells CSVVLGNIYEQYF. The CDR3 DNA reads as TGCAGCGTTGTTTTAGGGAATATCTACGAGCAGTACTTC.

Worth noting for this clonotype: Because the CDR3's place on the DNA is in doubt, the DNA is left out and the CDR3 is given as listed by TCRdb. The chain has TRBV12-3 or TRBV12-4 and TRBJ2-1; the table names TRBD2, a call not compared with the DNA. The CDR3 is made up of 15 amino acids, end residues included. The chain's CDR3 is CASSWGFGTSGGKFF.

This clonotype has more than one count but fewer than ten. V usage is TRBV6-1 and J usage is TRBJ2-3; D is possibly TRBD1 or TRBD2 (5 bases each). Germline lookup yields CDR1 MNHNS and CDR2 SASEGT. This CDR3 has 15 amino acids. V shed 0 bases and J shed 2 bases, with 9 bases lying between them. CDR3 loop: CASSEAGTITDTQYF. For the CDR3, the DNA is TGTGCCAGCAGTGAAGCCGGGACCATCACAGATACGCAGTATTTT.

This rearrangement joins TRBV24-1 to TRBJ2-1; 12 bases align to TRBD2. Trimming took 1 base from V and 6 from J; bases not matched to a gene: 12. Looked up from germline, CDR1 is KGHDR and CDR2 is SFDVKD. The CDR3 covers 19 residues. CDR3 in DNA: TGTGCCACCAGTGATTTCAGAAGGCTAGCGGGAGGGCATAGCAATGAGCAGTTCTTC. Its protein is CATSDFRRLAGGHSNEQFF.

There are a few counts of this clonotype. The chain carries TRBV10-3 and TRBJ2-3, with D perhaps being TRBD1 or TRBD2 (5 bases each). V lost 5 bases to trimming and J lost 6 bases, with 12 bases between them. The V gene's germline CDR1 is ENHRY and CDR2 SYGVKD. The CDR3 is 13 amino acids. The CDR3 sequence is CAISFRDRDTQYF. Written as DNA, the CDR3 is TGTGCCATCAGTTTCCGGGACCGGGATACGCAGTATTTT.

This clonotype was counted only a few times. The rearrangement uses TRBV7-8 and TRBJ2-7, with D perhaps being TRBD1 or TRBD2 (7 bases each). The V and J ends lost 5 bases and 3 bases respectively, with 20 bases between them. Germline loops: CDR1 SGHVS, CDR2 FQNEAQ. The CDR3 is 16 residues long. The CDR3 region has the DNA TGTGCCAGCAGCCCGACCTGGGGAGGGGGCCTCTACGAGCAGTACTTC. This sequence encodes CASSPTWGGGLYEQYF.

This clonotype has just a few counts. The chain has TRBV12-3 or TRBV12-4 and TRBJ1-2; D remains unclear. V was shortened by 1 base and J by 8 bases, with 14 bases between the two germline ends. The CDR3 is 14 residues long. The CDR3 DNA is TGTGCCAGCAGTTTAGTTCCCGGTTTCGGGGGCTACACCTTC. Translation gives CASSLVPGFGGYTF.

This rearrangement joins TRBV7-6 to TRBJ2-1; D possibly corresponds to TRBD2 (5 bases). The V end was cut by 5 bases, the J end by 8 bases, with 16 bases between. Germline V gene lookup returns CDR1 SGHVS and CDR2 FNYEAQ. The CDR3 spans 14 residues. The CDR3 is CASSPTTSGDEQFF. The CDR3 region has the DNA TGTGCCAGCAGCCCTACCACGAGCGGAGATGAGCAGTTCTTC.